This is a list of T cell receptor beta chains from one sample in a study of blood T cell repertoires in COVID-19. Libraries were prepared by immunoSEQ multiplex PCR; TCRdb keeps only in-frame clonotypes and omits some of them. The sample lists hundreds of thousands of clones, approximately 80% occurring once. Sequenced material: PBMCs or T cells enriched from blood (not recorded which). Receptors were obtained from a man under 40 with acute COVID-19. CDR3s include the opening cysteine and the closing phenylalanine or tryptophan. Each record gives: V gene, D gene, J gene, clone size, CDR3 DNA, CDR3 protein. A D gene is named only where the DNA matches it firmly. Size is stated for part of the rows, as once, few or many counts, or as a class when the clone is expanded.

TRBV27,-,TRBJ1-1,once,TGTGCCAGCAGTTTCGGCGGGAACACTGAAGCTTTCTTT,CASSFGGNTEAFF
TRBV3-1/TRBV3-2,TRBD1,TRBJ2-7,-,TGTGCCAGCAGCCAATTACGTTTCGGACAGGGTACCGAGCAGTACTTC,CASSQLRFGQGTEQYF
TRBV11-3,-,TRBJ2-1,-,TGTGCCAGCAGCCCCGACGAGGGTATAGAACAGTTCTTC,CASSPDEGIEQFF
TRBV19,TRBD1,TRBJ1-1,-,TGTGCCAGTAGGGGACAGGCCGAGAACACTGAAGCTTTCTTT,CASRGQAENTEAFF
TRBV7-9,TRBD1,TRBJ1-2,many,TGTGCCACCGAGGGACAGGGCTATGGCTACACCTTC,CATEGQGYGYTF
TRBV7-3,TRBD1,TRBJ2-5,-,TGTGCCAGCAGCTCTAATTCCGGGACAGGGGGGACCCAGTACTTC,CASSSNSGTGGTQYF
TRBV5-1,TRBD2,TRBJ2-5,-,TGCGCCAGCAGCTTCCGGGACTATCAAGAGACCCAGTACTTC,CASSFRDYQETQYF
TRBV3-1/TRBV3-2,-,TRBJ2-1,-,TGTGCCAGCAGCCCCCGGGACTCCACCTACAATGAGCAGTTCTTC,CASSPRDSTYNEQFF
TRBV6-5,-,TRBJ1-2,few,TGTGCCAGCACAGGTGGAACAGCCGGCTACACCTTC,CASTGGTAGYTF
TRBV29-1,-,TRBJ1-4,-,TGCAGCGTTGAAGATCCGGGAGGGAATGAAAAACTGTTTTTT,CSVEDPGGNEKLFF
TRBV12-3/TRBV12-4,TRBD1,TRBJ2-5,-,TGTGCCAGCAGTCCAGGGGGCACTGAGACCCAGTACTTC,CASSPGGTETQYF
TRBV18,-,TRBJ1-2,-,TGTGCCAGCTCACCAGCTGACGGCACAGCCTCCTATGGCTACACCTTC,CASSPADGTASYGYTF
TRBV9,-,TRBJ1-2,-,TGTGCCAGCAGCGGGTACAGGGCCTATGGCTACACCTTC,CASSGYRAYGYTF